This T cell receptor beta chain was sequenced during a study of blood T cell repertoires in COVID-19. Original analysis: Reference gene primer amplification in the assay estimated nucleated cell counts. The table came from immunoSEQ multiplex PCR; TCRdb's copy has only in-frame clones and leaves some out. For V, J and clone size, that table is used; D and trimming come from the DNA. The data contain about 270,000 clones, 75% to 95% of them seen just once; the ten biggest clones take up 2.8%. CDR3 length: 13 amino acids. J gave up 6 bases and V 8 bases, and 5 bases lay outside the gene matches. Germline values: CDR1 LNHDA, CDR2 SQIVND (reference sequence).

The rearrangement uses TRBV19 and TRBJ2-2; 8 bases line up with TRBD1. The receptor's source is a man aged 40-49 years who had been exposed to COVID-19. The sequencing input was PBMCs or T cells enriched from blood (not recorded which). The CDR3 loop reads CASRTDRAGELFF. The CDR3 nucleotides read TGTGCCAGTCGAACGGACAGGGCCGGGGAGCTGTTTTTT.